Sequencing of this T cell receptor (beta chain) was carried out in a study of molecular identifiers for immune sequencing clone quantification. Whole-study context: Four of five splits of RNA from about 20,000 or 100,000 naive CD8 cells were sequenced in replicates.

Previously reported methods and listed TCR primers produced the bulk TCR libraries. TCRdb ran MiXCR on the PCR reads and lists one entry per CDR3 protein. The sample yields around 470,000 distinct CDR3 sequences, less than 30% seen once. Naive CD8 T cells were sorted, and the gate applied was CD8+CD4-CCR7+CD45RA+. This clonotype turned up a few times. Its antigen is not known. Study outcomes and limitations: Jurkat TCR RNA from one cell was spiked into fewer than 1.2 million naive cells, and it was reportedly detectable there.

Trimming left V 0 bases short and J 4 bases short, with 18 bases between. Germline CDR1 and CDR2: SGHDN and FVKESK. The CDR3 contains 17 residues. The rearrangement links TRBV14 to TRBJ1-1; unclear D gene. The sequencing input was naive CD8+ T cells from blood, with Jurkat cell RNA spiked in. Subset noted: FACS-sorted CD8+CD4-CCR7+CD45RA+ naive T cells. This TCR was recovered from a human donor in good health. Some libraries in this study had Jurkat cell RNA spiked in. This CDR3 is CASSQESARAACTEAFF. CDR3 sequence (DNA): TGTGCCAGCAGCCAAGAGAGCGCGAGGGCCGCGTGCACTGAAGCTTTCTTT.